Detailed here is one T cell receptor beta chain. The antigen remains unidentified. This specimen belongs to a study of beta chain features in type 1 diabetes. The CDR3 has 15 amino acids. Germline CDR1 MNHEY, CDR2 SMNVEV (reference sequence). V dropped 5 bases and J dropped 4; count of bases not matched to a gene: 7. General observations from the study: Shorter TCRB CDR3s, moderately but significantly so, marked every one of the four CD4+ subsets in Type 1 diabetes patients.

It was one heparinised blood draw, averaging roughly 120 mL, that each donor gave. Sorting produced populations that all topped 95% purity. Investigators reverse transcribed all isolated RNA, so they sequenced expressed TCRB transcripts. Sequencing of naive, central memory and regulatory T cell samples gave an average of roughly 3.5 million reads. TCRdb's copy holds only in-frame clones and misses some; the assay was immunoSEQ multiplex PCR. In the table there are over 150,000 clones, about 8.1% of which are singletons. Sequences were obtained from central memory CD4+ T cells from blood. The sequence derives from a woman between 18 and 30 years old with type 1 diabetes. The J gene is TRBJ2-5, the V gene TRBV27; 10 bases map to TRBD2. CDR3 nucleotides: TGTGCCAGCAGTCCCAGAGCGGGAGGGGGAGAGACCCAGTACTTC. Its protein product is CASSPRAGGGETQYF.